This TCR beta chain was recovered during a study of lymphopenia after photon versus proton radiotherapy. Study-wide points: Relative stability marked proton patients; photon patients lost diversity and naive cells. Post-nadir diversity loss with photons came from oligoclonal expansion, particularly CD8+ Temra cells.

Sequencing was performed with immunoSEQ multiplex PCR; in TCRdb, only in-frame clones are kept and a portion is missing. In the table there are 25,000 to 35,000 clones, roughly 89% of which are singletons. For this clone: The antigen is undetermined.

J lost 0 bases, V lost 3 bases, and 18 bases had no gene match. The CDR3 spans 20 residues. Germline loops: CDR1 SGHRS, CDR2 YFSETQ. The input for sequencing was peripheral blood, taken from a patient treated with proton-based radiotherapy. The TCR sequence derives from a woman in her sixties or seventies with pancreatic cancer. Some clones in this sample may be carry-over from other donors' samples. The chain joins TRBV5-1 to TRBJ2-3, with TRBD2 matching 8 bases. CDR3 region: CASSWPRASGPQSSTDTQYF. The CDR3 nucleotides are TGCGCCAGCAGCTGGCCGAGGGCTAGCGGGCCCCAATCGAGCACAGATACGCAGTATTTT.